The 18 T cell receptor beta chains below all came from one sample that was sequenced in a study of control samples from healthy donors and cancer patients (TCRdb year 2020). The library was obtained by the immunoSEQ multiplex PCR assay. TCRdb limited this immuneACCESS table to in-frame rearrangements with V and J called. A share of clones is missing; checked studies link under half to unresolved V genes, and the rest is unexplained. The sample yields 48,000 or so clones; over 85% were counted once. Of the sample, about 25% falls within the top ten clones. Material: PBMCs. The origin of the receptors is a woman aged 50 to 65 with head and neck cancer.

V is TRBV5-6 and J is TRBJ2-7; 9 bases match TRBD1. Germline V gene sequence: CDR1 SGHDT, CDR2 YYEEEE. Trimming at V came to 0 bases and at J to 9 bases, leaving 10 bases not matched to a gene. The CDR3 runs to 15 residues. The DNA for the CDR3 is TGTGCCAGCAGCTTGGGGGTGGGACAGGGTTTTGGGCAGTACTTC. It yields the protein CASSLGVGQGFGQYF.

The CDR3 reads CASSQERGLNTEAFF. The CDR3 coding sequence is TGCGCCAGCAGCCAAGAACGGGGGTTGAACACTGAAGCTTTCTTT. The chain is built from TRBV4-3 and TRBJ1-1; D is possibly TRBD1 (5 bases). The CDR3 sequence is 15 residues long. V lost 0 bases and J 0 bases, leaving 8 bases between the germline ends. Germline CDR1 is LGHNA and CDR2 is YSLEER.

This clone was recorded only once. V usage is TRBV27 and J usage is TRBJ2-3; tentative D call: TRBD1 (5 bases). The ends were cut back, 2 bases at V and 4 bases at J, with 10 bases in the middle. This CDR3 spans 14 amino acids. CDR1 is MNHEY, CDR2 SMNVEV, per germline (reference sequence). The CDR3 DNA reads TGTGCCAGCAGTTTAACAGGTAGCCCAGATACGCAGTATTTT. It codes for CASSLTGSPDTQYF.

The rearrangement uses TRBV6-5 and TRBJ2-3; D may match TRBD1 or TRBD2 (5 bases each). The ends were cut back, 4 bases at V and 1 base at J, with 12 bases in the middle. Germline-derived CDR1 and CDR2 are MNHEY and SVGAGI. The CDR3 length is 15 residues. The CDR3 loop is CASSFRAGGTDTQYF. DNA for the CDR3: TGTGCCAGCAGTTTCAGGGCCGGGGGCACAGATACGCAGTATTTT.

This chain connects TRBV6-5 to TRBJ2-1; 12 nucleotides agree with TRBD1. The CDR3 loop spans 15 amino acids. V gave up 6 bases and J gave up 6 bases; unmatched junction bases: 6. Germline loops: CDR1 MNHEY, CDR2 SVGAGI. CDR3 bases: TGTGCCAGCAGCCGGGGACAGGGGGCCCCCAATGAGCAGTTCTTC. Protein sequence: CASSRGQGAPNEQFF.

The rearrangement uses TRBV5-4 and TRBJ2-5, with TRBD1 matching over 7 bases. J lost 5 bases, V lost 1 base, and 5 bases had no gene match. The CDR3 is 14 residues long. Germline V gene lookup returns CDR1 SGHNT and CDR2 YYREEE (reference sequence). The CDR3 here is CASSLYRGEETQYF. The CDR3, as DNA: TGTGCCAGCAGCTTGTACAGGGGAGAGGAGACCCAGTACTTC.

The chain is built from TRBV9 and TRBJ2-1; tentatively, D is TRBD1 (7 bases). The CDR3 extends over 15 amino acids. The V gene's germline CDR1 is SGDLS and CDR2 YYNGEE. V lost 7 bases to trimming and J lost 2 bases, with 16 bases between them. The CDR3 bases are TGTGCCAGCTCGCCGGAGGGACAGCCCTACAATGAGCAGTTCTTC. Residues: CASSPEGQPYNEQFF.

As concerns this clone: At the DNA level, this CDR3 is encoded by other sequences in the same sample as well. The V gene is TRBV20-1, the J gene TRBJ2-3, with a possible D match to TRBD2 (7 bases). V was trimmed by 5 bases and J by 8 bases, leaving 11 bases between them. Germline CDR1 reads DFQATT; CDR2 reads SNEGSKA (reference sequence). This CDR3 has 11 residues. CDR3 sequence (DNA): TGCAGTGCTGGGGGGGCGGGTACGCAGTATTTT. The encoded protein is CSAGGAGTQYF.

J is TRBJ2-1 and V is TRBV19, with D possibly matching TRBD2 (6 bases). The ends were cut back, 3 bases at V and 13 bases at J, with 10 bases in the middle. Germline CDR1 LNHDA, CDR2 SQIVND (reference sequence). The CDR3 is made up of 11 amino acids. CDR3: CASSIGGGQFF. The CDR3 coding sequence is TGTGCCAGTAGTATCGGGGGTGGACAGTTCTTC.

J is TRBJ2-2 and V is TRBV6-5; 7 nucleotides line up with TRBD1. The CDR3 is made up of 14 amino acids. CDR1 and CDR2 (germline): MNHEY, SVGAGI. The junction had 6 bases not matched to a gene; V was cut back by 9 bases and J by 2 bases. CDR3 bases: TGTGCCAGTTCCGGGACAGTCAACACCGGGGAGCTGTTTTTT. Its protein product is CASSGTVNTGELFF.

The CDR3 is CASSGQGRDEQYF. DNA for the CDR3: TGTGCCAGCAGTGGACAGGGTAGGGACGAGCAGTACTTC. The chain recombines TRBV2 with TRBJ2-7; 7 nucleotides match TRBD1. From germline, CDR1 is SNHLY and CDR2 FYNNEI. This CDR3 spans 13 amino acids. The ends lost 4 bases at V and 5 bases at J; junction bases unmatched: 5.

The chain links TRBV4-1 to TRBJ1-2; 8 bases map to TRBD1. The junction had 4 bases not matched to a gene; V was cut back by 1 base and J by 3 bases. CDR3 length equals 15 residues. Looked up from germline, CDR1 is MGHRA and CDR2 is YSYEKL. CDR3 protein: CASSQGPTGDYGYTF. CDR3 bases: TGCGCCAGCAGCCAAGGCCCGACAGGGGACTATGGCTACACCTTC.

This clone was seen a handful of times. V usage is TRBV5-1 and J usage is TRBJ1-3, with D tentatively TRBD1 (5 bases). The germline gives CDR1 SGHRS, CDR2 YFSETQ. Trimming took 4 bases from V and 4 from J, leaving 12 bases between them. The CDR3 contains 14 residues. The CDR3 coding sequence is TGCGCCAGCAGCCCCCTGGGGGAAGGAAACACCATATATTTT. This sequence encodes CASSPLGEGNTIYF.

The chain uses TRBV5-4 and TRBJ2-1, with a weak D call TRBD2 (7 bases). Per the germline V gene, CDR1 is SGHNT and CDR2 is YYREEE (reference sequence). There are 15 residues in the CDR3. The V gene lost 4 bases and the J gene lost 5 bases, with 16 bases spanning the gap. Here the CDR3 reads CASSRQAGQNNEQFF. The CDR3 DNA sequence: TGTGCCAGCAGCAGGCAAGCGGGACAAAACAATGAGCAGTTCTTC.

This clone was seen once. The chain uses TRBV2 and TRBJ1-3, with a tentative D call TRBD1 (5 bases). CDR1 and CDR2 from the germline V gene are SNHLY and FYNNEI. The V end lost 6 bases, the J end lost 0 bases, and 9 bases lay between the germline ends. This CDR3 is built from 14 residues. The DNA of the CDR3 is TGTGCCAGCAGGGGGACCAACTCTGGAAACACCATATATTTT. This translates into CASRGTNSGNTIYF.

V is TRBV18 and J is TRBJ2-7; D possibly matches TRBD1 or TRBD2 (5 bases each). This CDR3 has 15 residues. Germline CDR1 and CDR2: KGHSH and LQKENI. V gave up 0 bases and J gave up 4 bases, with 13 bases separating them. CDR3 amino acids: CASSPPGRGRYEQYF. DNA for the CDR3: TGTGCCAGCTCACCACCGGGACGGGGACGGTACGAGCAGTACTTC.

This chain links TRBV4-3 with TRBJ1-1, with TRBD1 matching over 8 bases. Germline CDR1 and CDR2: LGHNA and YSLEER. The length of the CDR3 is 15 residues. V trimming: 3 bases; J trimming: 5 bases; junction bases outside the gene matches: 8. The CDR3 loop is CASSQTNRGETEAFF. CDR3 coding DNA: TGCGCCAGCAGCCAGACAAACAGGGGGGAGACTGAAGCTTTCTTT.

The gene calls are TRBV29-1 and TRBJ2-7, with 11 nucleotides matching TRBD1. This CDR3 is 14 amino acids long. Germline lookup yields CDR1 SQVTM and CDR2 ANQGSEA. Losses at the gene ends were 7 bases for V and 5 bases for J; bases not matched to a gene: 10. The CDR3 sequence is CSGGGQGDPHEQYF. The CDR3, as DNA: TGCAGCGGGGGGGGACAGGGGGACCCCCACGAGCAGTACTTC.